The TCR beta chain under discussion was sequenced for a study of metastatic and nonmetastatic thyroid tumors (dated by TCRdb to 2020 to 2021). Some background on the complete study: Repertoires were compared across peripheral blood and tumor or nodule tissue samples from malignant and benign thyroid patients.

No patient had received any treatment before thyroid surgery. Patient clinical samples collected from about 2011 to 2018 were retrospectively analysed using T-cell receptor beta sequencing. Library creation used PCR. Sequencing used an Illumina HiSeq 4000. High-throughput sequencing was used to profile the CDR3 region of the TCR beta-chain in every patient. In the source study's methods: CDR3 differences across clinicopathological groups were used to build a classifier for discriminating distant-metastatic papillary thyroid cancer patients. The Shannon index was used to assess repertoire diversity, and the Morisita-Horn index was used to assess tumor-blood repertoire similarity. The public reads were reanalyzed by TCRdb: fastp trimming at Q25, MiXCR alignment, in-frame beta chains only. The V and J calls follow TCRdb's processing rather than the paper's. The sample table holds around 20,000 clones, of which roughly a third were seen once. Of the sample, roughly 28% falls within the top ten clones.

V is pared back by 5 bases and J by 2 bases, with 10 bases lying between the germline termini. As encoded in the germline V gene (reference sequence), CDR1 is GTSNPN while CDR2 is SVGIG. Including the terminal cysteine and phenylalanine, the CDR3 comprises 13 residues. Only the CDR3 part of the read is kept: 39 bases, read in frame from the first base. Comments on this clone: Its antigen specificity is not known. Base qualities are not recorded, but no much larger clone differs from it by a single base.

On the study overall, not on this receptor specifically: TCR beta diversity was reported as significantly higher in malignant tumors than in benign nodules, in both blood and tumor samples.

This clonotype originated in a female donor with papillary thyroid cancer or a benign thyroid nodule (not recorded which). Some clones in this sample may be carry-over from other donors' samples. The chain is made from TRBV30 and TRBJ1-5; possibly the D gene is TRBD1, per 5 matching bases. Sequenced: tumor tissue. The nucleotide sequence is TGTGCCTGGGGGGACGGCGGCAATCAGCCCCAGCATTTT. It translates as CAWGDGGNQPQHF.